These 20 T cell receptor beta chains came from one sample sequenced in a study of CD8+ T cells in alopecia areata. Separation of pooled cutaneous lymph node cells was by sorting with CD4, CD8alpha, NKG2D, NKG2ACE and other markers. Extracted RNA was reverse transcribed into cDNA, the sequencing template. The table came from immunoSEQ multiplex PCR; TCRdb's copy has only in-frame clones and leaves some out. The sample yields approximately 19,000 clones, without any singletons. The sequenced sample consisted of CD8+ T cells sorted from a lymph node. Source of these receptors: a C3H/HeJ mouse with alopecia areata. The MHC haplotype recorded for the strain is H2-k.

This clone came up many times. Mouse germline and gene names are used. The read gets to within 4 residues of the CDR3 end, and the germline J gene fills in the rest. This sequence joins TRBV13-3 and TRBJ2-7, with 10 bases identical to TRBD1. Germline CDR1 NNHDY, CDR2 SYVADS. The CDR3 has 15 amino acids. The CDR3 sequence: CASSDADRGNYEQYF. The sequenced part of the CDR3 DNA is TGTGCCAGCAGTGATGCGGACAGGGGGAATTAT.

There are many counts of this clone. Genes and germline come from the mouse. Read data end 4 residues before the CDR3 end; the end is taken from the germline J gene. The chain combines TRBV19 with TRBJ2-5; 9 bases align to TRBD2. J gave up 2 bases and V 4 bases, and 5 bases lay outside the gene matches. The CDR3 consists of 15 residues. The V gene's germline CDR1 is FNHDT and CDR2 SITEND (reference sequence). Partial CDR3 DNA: TGTGCCAGCAGTTCCGACTGGGGGTTCCAAGAC. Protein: CASSSDWGFQD. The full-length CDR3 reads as CASSSDWGFQDTQYF.

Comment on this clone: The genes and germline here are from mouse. The sequenced part of the CDR3 DNA is TGTGCCAGCAGCTGGGGGGGCGCTAAC. This translates into CASSWGGAN. The whole CDR3 protein reads CASSWGGANTLYF. The rearrangement joins TRBV13-3 to TRBJ2-4; TRBD2 agrees at 10 bases. The DNA ends 4 residues before the CDR3 does, and the rest of the CDR3 is filled in from the germline J gene. Germline values: CDR1 NNHDY, CDR2 SYVADS. The CDR3 contains 13 residues.

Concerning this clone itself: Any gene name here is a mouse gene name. The sequenced part of the CDR3 DNA is TGTGCCAGCAGTGAGCTGGGGGGGGCAAACACCGGG. It encodes CASSELGGANTG. The whole CDR3 protein reads CASSELGGANTGQLYF. This sequence joins TRBV13-1 and TRBJ2-2; 9 bases line up with TRBD2. The read gets to within 4 residues of the CDR3 end, and the germline J gene fills in the rest. CDR3 size: 16 residues. In germline, CDR1 is NSHNY, CDR2 SYGAGN. The V segment lost 2 bases and the J segment 0 bases; nucleotides outside the gene matches: 2.

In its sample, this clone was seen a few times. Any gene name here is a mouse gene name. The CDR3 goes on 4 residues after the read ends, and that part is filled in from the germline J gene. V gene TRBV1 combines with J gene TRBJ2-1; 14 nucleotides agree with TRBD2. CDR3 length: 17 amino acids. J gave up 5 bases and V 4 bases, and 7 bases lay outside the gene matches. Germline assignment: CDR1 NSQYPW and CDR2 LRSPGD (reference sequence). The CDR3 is CTCSGPGLGGRDAEQFF. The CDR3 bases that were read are TGCACCTGCAGTGGCCCGGGACTGGGGGGGCGCGATGCT.

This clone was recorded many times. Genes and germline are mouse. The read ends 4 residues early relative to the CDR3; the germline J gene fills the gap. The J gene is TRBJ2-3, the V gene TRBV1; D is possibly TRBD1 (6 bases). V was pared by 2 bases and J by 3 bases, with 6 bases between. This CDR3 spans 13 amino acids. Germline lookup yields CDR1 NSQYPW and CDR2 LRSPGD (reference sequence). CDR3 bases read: TGCACCTGCAGTGCAACAGGGGCAGAA. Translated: CTCSATGAE. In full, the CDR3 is CTCSATGAETLYF.

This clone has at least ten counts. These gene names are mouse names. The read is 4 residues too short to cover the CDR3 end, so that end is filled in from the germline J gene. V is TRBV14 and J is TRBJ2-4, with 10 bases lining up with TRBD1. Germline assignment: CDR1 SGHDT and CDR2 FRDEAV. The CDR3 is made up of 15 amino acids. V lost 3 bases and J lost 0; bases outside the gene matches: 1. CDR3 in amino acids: CASSWTGGSQNTLYF. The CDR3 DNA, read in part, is TGTGCCAGCAGTTGGACAGGGGGGAGTCAAAAC.

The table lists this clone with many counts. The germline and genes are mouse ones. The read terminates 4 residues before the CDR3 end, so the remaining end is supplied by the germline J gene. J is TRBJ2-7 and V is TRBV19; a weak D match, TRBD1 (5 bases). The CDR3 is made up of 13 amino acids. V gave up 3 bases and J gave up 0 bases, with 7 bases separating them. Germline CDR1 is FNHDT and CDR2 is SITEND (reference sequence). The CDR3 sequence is CASSKDNSYEQYF. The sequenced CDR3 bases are TGTGCCAGCAGTAAGGACAACTCCTAT.

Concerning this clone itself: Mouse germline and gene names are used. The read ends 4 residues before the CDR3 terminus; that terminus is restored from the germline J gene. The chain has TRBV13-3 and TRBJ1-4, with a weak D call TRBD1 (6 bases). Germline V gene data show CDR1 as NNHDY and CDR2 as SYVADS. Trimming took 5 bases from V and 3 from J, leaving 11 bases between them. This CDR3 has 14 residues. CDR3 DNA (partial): TGTGCCAGCAGGGCAGGGGAGGCCAACGAA. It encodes CASRAGEANE. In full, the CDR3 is CASRAGEANERLFF.

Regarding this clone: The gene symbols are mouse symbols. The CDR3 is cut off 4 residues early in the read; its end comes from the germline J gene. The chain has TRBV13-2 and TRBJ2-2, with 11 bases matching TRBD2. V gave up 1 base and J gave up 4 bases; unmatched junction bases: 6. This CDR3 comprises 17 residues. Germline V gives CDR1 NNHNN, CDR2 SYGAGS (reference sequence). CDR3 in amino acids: CASGDTGGARGTGQLYF. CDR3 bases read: TGTGCCAGCGGTGATACTGGGGGGGCGCGGGGCACCGGG.

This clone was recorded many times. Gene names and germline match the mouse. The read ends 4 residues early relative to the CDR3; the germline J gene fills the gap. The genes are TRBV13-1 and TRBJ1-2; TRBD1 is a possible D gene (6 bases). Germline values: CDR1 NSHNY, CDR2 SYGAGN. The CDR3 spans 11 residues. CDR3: CASSHRDDYTF. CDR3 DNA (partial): TGTGCCAGCAGTCACAGGGAC.

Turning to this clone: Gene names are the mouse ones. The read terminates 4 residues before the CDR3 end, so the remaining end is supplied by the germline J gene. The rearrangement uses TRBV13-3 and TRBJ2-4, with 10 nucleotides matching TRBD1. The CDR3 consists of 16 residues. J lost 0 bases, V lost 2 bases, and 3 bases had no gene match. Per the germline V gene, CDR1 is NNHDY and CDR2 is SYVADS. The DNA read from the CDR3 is TGTGCCAGCAGTGAGGGGACAGGGGAGAGTCAAAAC. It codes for CASSEGTGESQN. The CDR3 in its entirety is CASSEGTGESQNTLYF. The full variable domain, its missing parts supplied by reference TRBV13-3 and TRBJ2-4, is EAAVTQSPRSKVAVTGGKVTLSCHQTNNHDYMYWYRQDTGHGLRLIHYSYVADSTEKGDIPDGYKASRPSQENFSLILELASLSQTAVYFCASSEGTGESQNTLYFGAGTRLSVL.

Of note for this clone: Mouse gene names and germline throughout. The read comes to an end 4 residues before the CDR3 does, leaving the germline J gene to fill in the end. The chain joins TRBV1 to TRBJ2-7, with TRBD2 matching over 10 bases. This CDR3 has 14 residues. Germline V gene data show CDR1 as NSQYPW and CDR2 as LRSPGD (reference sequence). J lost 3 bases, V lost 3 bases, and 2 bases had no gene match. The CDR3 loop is CTCSAGLGNYEQYF. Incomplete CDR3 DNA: TGCACCTGCAGTGCGGGACTGGGGAACTAT.

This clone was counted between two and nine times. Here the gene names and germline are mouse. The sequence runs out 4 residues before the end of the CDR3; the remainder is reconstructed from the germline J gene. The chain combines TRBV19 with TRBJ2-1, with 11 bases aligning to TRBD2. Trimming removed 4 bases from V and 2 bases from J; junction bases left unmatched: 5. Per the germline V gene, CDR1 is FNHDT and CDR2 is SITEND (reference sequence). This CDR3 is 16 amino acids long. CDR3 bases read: TGTGCCAGCAGTCGACGACTGGGGGGGGACTATGCT. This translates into CASSRRLGGDYA. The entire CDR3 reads CASSRRLGGDYAEQFF.

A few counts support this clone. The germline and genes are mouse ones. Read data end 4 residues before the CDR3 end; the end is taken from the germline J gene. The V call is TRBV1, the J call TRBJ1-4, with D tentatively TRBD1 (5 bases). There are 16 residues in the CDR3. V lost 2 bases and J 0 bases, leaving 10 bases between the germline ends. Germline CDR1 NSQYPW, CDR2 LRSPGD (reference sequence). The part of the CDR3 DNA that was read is TGCACCTGCAGTGCAACTGGGGCCGTTTCCAACGAA. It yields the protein CTCSATGAVSNE. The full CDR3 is CTCSATGAVSNERLFF.

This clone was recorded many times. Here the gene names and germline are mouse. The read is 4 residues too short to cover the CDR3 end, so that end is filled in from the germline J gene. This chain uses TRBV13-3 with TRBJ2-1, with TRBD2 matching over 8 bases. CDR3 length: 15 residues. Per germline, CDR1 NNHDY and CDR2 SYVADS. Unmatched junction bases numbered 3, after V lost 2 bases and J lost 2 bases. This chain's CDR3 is CASSEGGGDYAEQFF. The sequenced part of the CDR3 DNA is TGTGCCAGCAGTGAAGGGGGGGGCGACTATGCT.

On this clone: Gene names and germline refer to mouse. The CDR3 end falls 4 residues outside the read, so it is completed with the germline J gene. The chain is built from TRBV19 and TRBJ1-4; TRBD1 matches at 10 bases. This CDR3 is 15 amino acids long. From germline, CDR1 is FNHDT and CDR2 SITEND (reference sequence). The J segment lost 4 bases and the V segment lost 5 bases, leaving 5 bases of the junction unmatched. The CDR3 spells CASSQTGGLNERLFF. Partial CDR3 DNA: TGTGCCAGCAGCCAGACAGGGGGCCTCAACGAA.

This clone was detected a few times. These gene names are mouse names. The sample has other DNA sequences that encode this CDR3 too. The CDR3 here is CASSRRGYEQYF. CDR3 DNA, as far as it was read: TGTGCTAGCAGTAGAAGGGGGTAT. This chain links TRBV17 with TRBJ2-7; the D gene is possibly TRBD1 (6 bases). The DNA ends 4 residues before the CDR3 does, and the rest of the CDR3 is filled in from the germline J gene. The CDR3 runs 12 residues. The germline V gene encodes CDR1 MNHDT and CDR2 YYDKIL.

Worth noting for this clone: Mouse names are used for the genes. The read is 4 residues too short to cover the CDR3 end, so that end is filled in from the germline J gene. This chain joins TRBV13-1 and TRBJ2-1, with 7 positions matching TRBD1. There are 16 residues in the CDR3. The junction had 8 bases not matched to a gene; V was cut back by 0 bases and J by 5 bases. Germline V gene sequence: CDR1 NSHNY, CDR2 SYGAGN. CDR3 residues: CASSDGVDRADAEQFF. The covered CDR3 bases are TGTGCCAGCAGTGATGGGGTCGACAGGGCTGATGCT.

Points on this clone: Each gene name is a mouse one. Incomplete CDR3 DNA: TGTGCCAGCGGTGACAGGGGCCAAGAC. Protein: CASGDRGQD. In full, the CDR3 is CASGDRGQDTQYF. The rearrangement joins TRBV13-2 to TRBJ2-5; tentative D call: TRBD1 (6 bases). With the read ending 4 residues before the CDR3 end, the germline J gene is used to fill in that end. This CDR3 comprises 13 residues. Looked up from germline, CDR1 is NNHNN and CDR2 is SYGAGS (reference sequence). Trimming removed 2 bases at V and 2 bases at J, with 6 bases between.